This T cell receptor beta chain was captured by sequencing in a study of T cell responses to AZD1222 COVID-19 vaccine. Study findings and constraints: White British ancestry dominated among donors, who included more females, and clonal diversity was possibly underestimated. When two AZD1222 doses had been given, Spike-specific TCR breadth and depth rose. Vaccine-associated CD4 TCRs ranged over spike, dominating at 160-218 and 743-854.

Comment on this clone: Antigen: not known.

The CDR3 consists of 11 residues. The ends were cut back, 3 bases at V and 6 bases at J, with 6 bases in the middle. The V gene's germline CDR1 is SGHAT and CDR2 FQNNGV. The assay was immunoSEQ multiplex PCR, and TCRdb's table has in-frame clones only and misses some. The sample records about 120,000 clones, about 85% being singletons. Second-dose timings of about 4 or about 12 weeks were pooled. This material consisted of peripheral blood, taken 28 days after the second AZD1222 dose. The receptor was isolated from an adult who received the AZD1222 COVID-19 vaccine. The J gene is TRBJ2-7, the V gene TRBV11-2, with no clear D. CDR3 in DNA: TGTGCCAGCAGCTTCGTTCTCGAGCAGTACTTC. It yields the protein CASSFVLEQYF. Full variable domain (remainder filled in from reference TRBV11-2 and TRBJ2-7): EAGVAQSPRYKIIEKRQSVAFWCNPISGHATLYWYQQILGQGPKLLIQFQNNGVVDDSQLPKDRFSAERLKGVDSTLKIQPAKLEDSAVYLCASSFVLEQYFGPGTRLTVT.